This TCR beta chain was sequenced in a study of vaccination and CD4 T cells after COVID-19. About the study: For post-vaccine samples, collection took place a median about 70 days after dose two, ranging from 14 to 241.

The study sequenced cultured CD4+ T cell DNA using the Oncomine TCR Beta short-read assay. TCRdb reprocessed the PCR reads via MiXCR and lists one record per CDR3 protein. The sample records 4,600 or so distinct CDR3 sequences, less than 45% being singletons. J was trimmed by 9 bases and V by 11 bases; bases with no gene match: 10. The germline gives CDR1 MGHDK, CDR2 SYGVNS. The CDR3 runs 12 residues. As to this clonotype: Its antigen is unidentified.

Treatment denoted: approximately 9-day PBMC culture with coronavirus spike peptide pools or control peptides (ViraFEST assay). The culture of about 2 million PBMCs per well included 8 to 10 IU/ml IL-2 and about 11 ug/ml peptide pools. Each of days 3 and 7 saw half the medium replaced by fresh IL-2 medium. The sequencing sample was made of CD4+ T cells from blood, cultured in vitro. The J gene is TRBJ2-3, the V gene TRBV25-1, with 8 positions matching TRBD2. The receptor's source is a human donor who had recovered from COVID-19. This chain's CDR3 is CAAGGGLGTQYF. The DNA for the CDR3 is TGTGCCGCCGGGGGGGGACTCGGCACGCAGTATTTT.